This T cell receptor beta chain comes out of a study of read filtering for tumor transcriptome and immune sequencing. Study-wide context: Revised staging placed 8 patients in R-ISS I, around 15 in II, more than five in III. Findings of the study overall: IR-seq and RNA-seq agreed better without single-read clonotypes. Compared with RNA-seq, IR-seq gave much higher clonotype depth and reliability.

Germline V gene sequence: CDR1 SEHNR, CDR2 FQNEAQ (reference sequence). The CDR3 covers 16 residues. The junction had 6 bases not matched to a gene; V was cut back by 2 bases and J by 2 bases. At least ten counts were recorded for this clonotype. What it binds is unknown. Sampling of bone marrow took place during active disease in every patient. Molecular barcoded adaptors covering alpha/delta and beta/gamma chains were used on approximately 440 ng RNA. In TCRdb, the reads were re-called with MiXCR into one record per CDR3 protein. The sample gives 62,000 or so distinct CDR3 sequences, 20% to 25% of which show up once; roughly a sixth is in the top ten.

This chain uses TRBV7-9 with TRBJ2-7; 10 bases are a match to TRBD2. The sequencing sample was made of a population of CD138-negative cells sorted from bone marrow. This sequence originates from a donor at least 40 years old with multiple myeloma. The CDR3 reads CASSLLAGALPYEQYF. DNA of the CDR3: TGTGCCAGCAGCTTACTAGCGGGGGCACTCCCCTACGAGCAGTACTTC.